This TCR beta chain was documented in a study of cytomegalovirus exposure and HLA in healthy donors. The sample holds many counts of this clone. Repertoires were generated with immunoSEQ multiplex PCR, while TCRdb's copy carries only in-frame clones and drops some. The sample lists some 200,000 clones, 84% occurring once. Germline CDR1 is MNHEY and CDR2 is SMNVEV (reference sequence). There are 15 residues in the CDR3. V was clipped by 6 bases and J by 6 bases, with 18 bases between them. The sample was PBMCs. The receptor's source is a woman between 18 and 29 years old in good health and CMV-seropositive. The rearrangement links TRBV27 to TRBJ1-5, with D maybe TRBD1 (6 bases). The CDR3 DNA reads TGTGCCAGCAGCACTGGAGTCGGGGGGCTTCAGCCCCAGCATTTT. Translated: CASSTGVGGLQPQHF.